The next 20 T cell receptor beta chains were all read from a single sample in a study of CXCR3-negative and CXCR3-positive naive CD8 T cells. The TRB libraries of cDNA were built by UMI-labeled 5' RACE. TCRdb processed the 5' RACE reads again and assigns one entry to each CDR3 protein, with no DNA. The sample table sets out 46,000 or so distinct CDR3 sequences. Sample: naive CXCR3- CD8+ T cells from blood. The sample's subset: CD45RO-CCR7+CD27+CD95- naive CD8+ T cells lacking CXCR3 (TNR3-). Receptor source: a human donor in good health. Some clones in this sample may be carry-over from other donors' samples.

The CDR3 loop is CSARVTGEHRTYNEQFF. The chain carries TRBV20-1 and TRBJ2-1; TCRdb gives TRBD1 as the D gene, but with no DNA this cannot be confirmed. The CDR3 covers 17 residues. Germline V gives CDR1 DFQATT, CDR2 SNEGSKA (reference sequence).

This chain joins TRBV4-2 and TRBJ2-1. Per the germline V gene, CDR1 is LGHNA and CDR2 is YNFKEQ. The CDR3 extends over 15 amino acids. CDR3 loop: CASSQEVSTHNEQFF.

This sequence joins TRBV20-1 and TRBJ1-5; the TRBD1 assignment by TCRdb is unverifiable without DNA. Germline V lookup: CDR1 DFQATT, CDR2 SNEGSKA (reference sequence). CDR3 size: 16 residues. CDR3 residues: CSAILGRQGIISPQHF.

V is TRBV6-2 or TRBV6-3 and J is TRBJ2-7. Germline V gene lookup returns CDR1 MNHEY and CDR2 SVGEGT. The CDR3 totals 11 residues. The CDR3 spells CASTGSYEQYF.

The V gene is TRBV6-2 or TRBV6-3, the J gene TRBJ2-4; the D call of TRBD2 rests on TCRdb alone, since no DNA is present to check it. This CDR3 contains 15 residues. CDR1 and CDR2 from the germline V gene are MNHEY and SVGEGT. The CDR3 here is CASSYSRALADIQYF.

CDR3 region: CSASPIAGGPDEQFF. The V and J genes are TRBV20-1 and TRBJ2-1; the D gene TCRdb calls, TRBD2, cannot be checked with no DNA. This CDR3 is 15 amino acids long. Germline V gene sequence: CDR1 DFQATT, CDR2 SNEGSKA (reference sequence).

The J gene is TRBJ2-3, the V gene TRBV25-1; TCRdb's assignment of TRBD2 cannot be checked, as there is no DNA. Germline V gene data show CDR1 as MGHDK and CDR2 as SYGVNS. This CDR3 region has 16 residues. The CDR3 sequence: CASSDWKRGSTDTQYF.

The chain couples TRBV9 to TRBJ2-3. CDR3 length equals 15 residues. CDR1 is SGDLS and CDR2 is YYNGEE in the germline V gene. The CDR3 protein is CASSVAPLSTDTQYF.

This chain links TRBV3-1 with TRBJ2-1. The germline CDR1 and CDR2 sequences are LGHDT and YNNKEL (reference sequence). The CDR3 length is 13 residues. The CDR3: CASSQDSLDEQFF.

The chain joins TRBV5-5 to TRBJ2-5; as DNA is missing, the TRBD1 call by TCRdb cannot be tested. The length of the CDR3 is 14 residues. Germline CDR1 and CDR2: SGHKS and YYEKEE (reference sequence). The CDR3 protein is CASSSPGPLETQYF.

This chain links TRBV7-8 with TRBJ2-1; TCRdb picks TRBD1, but there is no DNA to check that call. The CDR3 has 15 residues. Germline V gives CDR1 SGHVS, CDR2 FQNEAQ. Here the CDR3 reads CASSSAGGAYNEQFF.

The V call is TRBV5-1, the J call TRBJ1-1; TCRdb gives TRBD1 as the D gene, but with no DNA this cannot be confirmed. The germline V gene encodes CDR1 SGHRS and CDR2 YFSETQ. The CDR3 sequence is 14 residues long. CDR3 loop: CASSLGQGVGEAFF.

V and J are TRBV28 and TRBJ2-5; the D call from TCRdb, TRBD2, cannot be confirmed without DNA. Per the germline V gene, CDR1 is MDHEN and CDR2 is SYDVKM. The CDR3 covers 15 residues. CDR3: CASSFFQADQETQYF.

The chain joins TRBV9 to TRBJ1-1; TCRdb's D call, TRBD1, is unchecked because there is no DNA. The CDR3 loop spans 13 amino acids. Per the germline V gene, CDR1 is SGDLS and CDR2 is YYNGEE. The CDR3 sequence: CASSDRGGAEAFF. Based on the CDR3 plus reference TRBV9 and TRBJ1-1, the full variable domain is DSGVTQTPKHLITATGQRVTLRCSPRSGDLSVYWYQQSLDQGLQFLIQYYNGEERAKGNILERFSAQQFPDLHSELNLSSLELGDSALYFCASSDRGGAEAFFGQGTRLTVV.

This chain joins TRBV19 and TRBJ1-1; the TCRdb D gene call, TRBD1, has no DNA to confirm it. The germline V gene encodes CDR1 LNHDA and CDR2 SQIVND (reference sequence). There are 16 residues in the CDR3. The CDR3 is CASLPGVSRMNTEAFF.

This chain joins TRBV4-2 and TRBJ2-3. Per the germline V gene, CDR1 is LGHNA and CDR2 is YNFKEQ. The CDR3 is 14 residues long. The CDR3 loop reads CASSQVIGTDTQYF.

The rearrangement links TRBV5-1 to TRBJ2-7; TCRdb names TRBD2, which stays unverified in the absence of DNA. The CDR3 has 15 amino acids. Germline values: CDR1 SGHRS, CDR2 YFSETQ. The CDR3 sequence is CASSVTSGGTYEQYF.

CDR3 protein: CASSLASRTSYEQYF. The chain recombines TRBV7-8 with TRBJ2-7. CDR3 size: 15 residues. Per the germline V gene, CDR1 is SGHVS and CDR2 is FQNEAQ.

V is TRBV7-9 and J is TRBJ2-5; the TRBD1 assignment by TCRdb is unverifiable without DNA. The CDR3 totals 14 residues. CDR1 SEHNR and CDR2 FQNEAQ come from the germline V gene (reference sequence). CDR3 amino acids: CASSLAGREETQYF.

The chain joins TRBV29-1 to TRBJ2-2. Per the germline V gene, CDR1 is SQVTM and CDR2 is ANQGSEA. This CDR3 is built from 13 residues. The CDR3 region is CSVKTVTTGELFF.